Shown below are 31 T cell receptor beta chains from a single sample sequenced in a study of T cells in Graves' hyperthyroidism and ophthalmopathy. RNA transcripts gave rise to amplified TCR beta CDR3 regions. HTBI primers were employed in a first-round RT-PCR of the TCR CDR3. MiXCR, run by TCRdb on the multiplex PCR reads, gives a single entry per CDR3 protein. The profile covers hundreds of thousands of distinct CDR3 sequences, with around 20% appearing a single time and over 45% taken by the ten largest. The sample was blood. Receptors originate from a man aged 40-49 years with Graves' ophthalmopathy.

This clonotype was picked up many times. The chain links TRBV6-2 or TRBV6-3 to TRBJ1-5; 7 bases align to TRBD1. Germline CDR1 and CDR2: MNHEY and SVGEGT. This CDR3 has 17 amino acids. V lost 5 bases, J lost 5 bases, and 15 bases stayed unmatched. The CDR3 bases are TGTGCCAGCAGTCGGGACAGCGGCCTCAGGGGTCATCAGCCCCAGCATTTT. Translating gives CASSRDSGLRGHQPQHF.

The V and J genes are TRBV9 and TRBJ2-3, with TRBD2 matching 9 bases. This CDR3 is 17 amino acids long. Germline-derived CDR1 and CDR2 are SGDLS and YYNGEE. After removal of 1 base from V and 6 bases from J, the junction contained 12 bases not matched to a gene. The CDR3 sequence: CASSVRTGTSLIDTQYF. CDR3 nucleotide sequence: TGTGCCAGCAGCGTACGTACCGGGACTAGCCTGATTGATACGCAGTATTTT.

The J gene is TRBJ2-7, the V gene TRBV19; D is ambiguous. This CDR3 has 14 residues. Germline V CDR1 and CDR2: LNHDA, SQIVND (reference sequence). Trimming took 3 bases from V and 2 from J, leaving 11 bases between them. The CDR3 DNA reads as TGTGCCAGTAGTATGCCTGGGCAAACCTACGAGCAGTACTTC. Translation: CASSMPGQTYEQYF.

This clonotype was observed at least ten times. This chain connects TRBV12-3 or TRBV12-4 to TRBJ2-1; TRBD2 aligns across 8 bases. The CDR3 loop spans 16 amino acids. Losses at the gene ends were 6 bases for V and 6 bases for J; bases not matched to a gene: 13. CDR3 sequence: CASRSETGGHLNEQFF. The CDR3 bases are TGTGCCAGCAGATCAGAGACGGGGGGGCACCTCAATGAGCAGTTCTTC.

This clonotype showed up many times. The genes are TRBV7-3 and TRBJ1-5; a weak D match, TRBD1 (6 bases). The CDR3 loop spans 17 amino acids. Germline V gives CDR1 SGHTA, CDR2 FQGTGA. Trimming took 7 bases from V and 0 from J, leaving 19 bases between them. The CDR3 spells CASTPRSGTTSNQPQHF. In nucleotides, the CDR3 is TGTGCCAGCACCCCGCGGTCCGGGACAACTAGCAATCAGCCCCAGCATTTT.

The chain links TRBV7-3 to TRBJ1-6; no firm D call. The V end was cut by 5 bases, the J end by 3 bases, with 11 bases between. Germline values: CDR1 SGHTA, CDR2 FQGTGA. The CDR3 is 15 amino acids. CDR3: CASSHGNHYNSPLHF. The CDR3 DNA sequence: TGTGCCAGCAGCCACGGGAATCACTATAATTCACCCCTCCACTTT.

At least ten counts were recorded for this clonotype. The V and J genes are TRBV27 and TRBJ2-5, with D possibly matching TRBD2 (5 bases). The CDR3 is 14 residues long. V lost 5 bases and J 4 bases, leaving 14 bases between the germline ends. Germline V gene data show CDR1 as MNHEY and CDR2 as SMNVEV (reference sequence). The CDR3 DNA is TGTGCCAGCAGTAGAGTGGGAGCGAGAGAGACCCAGTACTTC. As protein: CASSRVGARETQYF.

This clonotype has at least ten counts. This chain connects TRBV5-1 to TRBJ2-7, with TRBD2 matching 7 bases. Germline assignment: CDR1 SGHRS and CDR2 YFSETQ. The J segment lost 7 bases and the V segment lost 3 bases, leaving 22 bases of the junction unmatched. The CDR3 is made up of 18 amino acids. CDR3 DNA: TGCGCCAGCAGCTCCCCGGGACTAACCCGGCGGCCGGGTGAAGAGCAGTACTTC. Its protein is CASSSPGLTRRPGEEQYF.

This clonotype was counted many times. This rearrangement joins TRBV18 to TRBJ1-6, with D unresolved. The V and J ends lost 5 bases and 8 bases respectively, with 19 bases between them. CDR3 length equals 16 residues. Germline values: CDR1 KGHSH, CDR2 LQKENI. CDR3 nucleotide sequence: TGTGCCAGCTCAGCTAGCGACGGCGGCTGGTATTCACCCCTCCACTTT. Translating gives CASSASDGGWYSPLHF.

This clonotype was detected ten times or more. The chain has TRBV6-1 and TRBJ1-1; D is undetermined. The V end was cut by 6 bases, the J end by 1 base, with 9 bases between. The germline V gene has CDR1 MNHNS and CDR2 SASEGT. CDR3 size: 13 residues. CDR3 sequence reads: CASRESTNTEAFF. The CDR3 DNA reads TGTGCCAGCAGAGAGAGTACGAACACTGAAGCTTTCTTT.

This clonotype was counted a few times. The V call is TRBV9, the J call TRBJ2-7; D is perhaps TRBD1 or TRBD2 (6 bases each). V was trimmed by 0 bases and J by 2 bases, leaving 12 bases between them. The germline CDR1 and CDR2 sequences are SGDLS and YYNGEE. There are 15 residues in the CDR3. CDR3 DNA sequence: TGTGCCAGCAGCGTAGAGGGGGGACCCACCTACGAGCAGTACTTC. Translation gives CASSVEGGPTYEQYF. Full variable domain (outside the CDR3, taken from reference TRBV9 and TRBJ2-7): DSGVTQTPKHLITATGQRVTLRCSPRSGDLSVYWYQQSLDQGLQFLIQYYNGEERAKGNILERFSAQQFPDLHSELNLSSLELGDSALYFCASSVEGGPTYEQYFGPGTRLTVT.

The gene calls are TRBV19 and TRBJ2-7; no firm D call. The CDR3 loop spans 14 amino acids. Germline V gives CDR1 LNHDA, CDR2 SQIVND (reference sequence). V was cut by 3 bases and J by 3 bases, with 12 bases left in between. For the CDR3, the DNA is TGTGCCAGTAGTATCGGGCAGGACCACTACGAGCAGTACTTC. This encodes CASSIGQDHYEQYF. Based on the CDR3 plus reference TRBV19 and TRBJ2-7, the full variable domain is DGGITQSPKYLFRKEGQNVTLSCEQNLNHDAMYWYRQDPGQGLRLIYYSQIVNDFQKGDIAEGYSVSREKKESFPLTVTSAQKNPTAFYLCASSIGQDHYEQYFGPGTRLTVT.

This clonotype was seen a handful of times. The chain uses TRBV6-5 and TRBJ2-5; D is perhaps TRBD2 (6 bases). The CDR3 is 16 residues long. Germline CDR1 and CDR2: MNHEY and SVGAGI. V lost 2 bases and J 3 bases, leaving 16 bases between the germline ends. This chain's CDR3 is CASSYKWGVIKETQYF. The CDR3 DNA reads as TGTGCCAGCAGTTACAAGTGGGGGGTGATAAAAGAGACCCAGTACTTC.

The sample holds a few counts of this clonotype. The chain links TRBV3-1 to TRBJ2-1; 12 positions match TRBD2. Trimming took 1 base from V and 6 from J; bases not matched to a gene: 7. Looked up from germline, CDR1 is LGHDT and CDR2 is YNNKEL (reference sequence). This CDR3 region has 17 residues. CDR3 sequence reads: CASSQVFSSGGANEQFF. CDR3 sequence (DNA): TGTGCCAGCAGCCAAGTATTTTCTAGCGGGGGGGCCAATGAGCAGTTCTTC.

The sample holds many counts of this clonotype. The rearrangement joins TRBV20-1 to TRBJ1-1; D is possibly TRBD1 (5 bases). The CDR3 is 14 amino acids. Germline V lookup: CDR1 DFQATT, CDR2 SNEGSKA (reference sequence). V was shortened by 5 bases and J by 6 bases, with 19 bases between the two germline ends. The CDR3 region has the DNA TGCAGTGCTTTCCGGGACGGTTCGGGCGCTGAAGCTTTCTTT. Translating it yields CSAFRDGSGAEAFF.

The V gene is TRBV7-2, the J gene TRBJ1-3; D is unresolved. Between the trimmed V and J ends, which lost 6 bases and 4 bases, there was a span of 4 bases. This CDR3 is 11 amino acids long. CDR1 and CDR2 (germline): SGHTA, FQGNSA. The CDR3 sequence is CASRIGNTIYF. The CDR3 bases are TGTGCCAGCAGGATAGGAAACACCATATATTTT. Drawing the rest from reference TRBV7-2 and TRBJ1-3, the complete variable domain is GAGVSQSPSNKVTEKGKDVELRCDPISGHTALYWYRQSLGQGLEFLIYFQGNSAPDKSGLPSDRFSAERTGGSVSTLTIQRTQQEDSAVYLCASRIGNTIYFGEGSWLTVV.

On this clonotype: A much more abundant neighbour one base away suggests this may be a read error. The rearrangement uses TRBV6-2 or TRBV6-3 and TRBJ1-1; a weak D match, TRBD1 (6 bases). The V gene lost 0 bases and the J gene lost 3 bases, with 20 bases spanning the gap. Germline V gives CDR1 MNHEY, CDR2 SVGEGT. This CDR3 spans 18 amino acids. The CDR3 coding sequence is TGTGCCAGCAGTTACTCGATTGGGTCAGGGGCGAAGGACACTGAAGCTTTCTTT. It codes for CASSYSIGSGAKDTEAFF.

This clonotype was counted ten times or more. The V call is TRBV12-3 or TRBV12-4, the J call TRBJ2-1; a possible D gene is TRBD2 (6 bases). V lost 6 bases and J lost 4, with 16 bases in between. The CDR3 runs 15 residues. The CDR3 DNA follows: TGTGCCAGCAGGCCGACTAGGAGGCAGTACAATGAGCAGTTCTTC. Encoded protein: CASRPTRRQYNEQFF.

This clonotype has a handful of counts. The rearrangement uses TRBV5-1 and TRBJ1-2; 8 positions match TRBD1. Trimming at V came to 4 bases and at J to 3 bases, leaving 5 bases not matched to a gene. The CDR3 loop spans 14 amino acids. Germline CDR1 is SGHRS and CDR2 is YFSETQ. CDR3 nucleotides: TGCGCCAGCAGCAAAGGACAGGGACACTATGGCTACACCTTC. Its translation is CASSKGQGHYGYTF.

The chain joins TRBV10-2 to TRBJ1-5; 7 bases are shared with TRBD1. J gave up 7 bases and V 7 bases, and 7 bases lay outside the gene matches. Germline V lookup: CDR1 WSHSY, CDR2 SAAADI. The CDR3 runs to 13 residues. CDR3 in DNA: TGCGCCAGCAAAAGGGGGCTCGACCAGCCCCAGCATTTT. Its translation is CASKRGLDQPQHF.

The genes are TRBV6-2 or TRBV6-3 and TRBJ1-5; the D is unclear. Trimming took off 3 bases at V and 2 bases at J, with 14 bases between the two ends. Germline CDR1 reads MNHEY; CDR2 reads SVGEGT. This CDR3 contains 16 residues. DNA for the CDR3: TGTGCCAGCAGTTATGGTTCGGGCCTTGGCAATCAGCCCCAGCATTTT. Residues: CASSYGSGLGNQPQHF.

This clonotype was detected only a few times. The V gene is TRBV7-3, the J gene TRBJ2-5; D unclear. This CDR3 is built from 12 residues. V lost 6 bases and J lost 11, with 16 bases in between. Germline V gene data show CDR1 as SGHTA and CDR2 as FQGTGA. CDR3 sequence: CASSYRLGPQYF. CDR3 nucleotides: TGTGCCAGCAGTTATAGGCTCGGACCTCAGTACTTC.

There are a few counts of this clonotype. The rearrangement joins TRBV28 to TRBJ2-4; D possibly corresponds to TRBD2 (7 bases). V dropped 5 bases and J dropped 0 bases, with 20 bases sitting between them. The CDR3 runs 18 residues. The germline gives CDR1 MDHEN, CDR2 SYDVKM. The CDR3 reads CASSPIWGAGEAKNIQYF. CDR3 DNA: TGTGCCAGCAGTCCAATTTGGGGGGCGGGAGAAGCCAAAAACATTCAGTACTTC.

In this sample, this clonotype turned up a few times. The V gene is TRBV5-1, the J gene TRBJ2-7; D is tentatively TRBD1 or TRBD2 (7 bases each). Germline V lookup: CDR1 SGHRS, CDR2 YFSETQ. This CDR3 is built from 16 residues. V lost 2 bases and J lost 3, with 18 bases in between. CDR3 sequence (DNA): TGCGCCAGCAGCTTATTTGGGGGGGGACAGAACTACGAGCAGTACTTC. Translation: CASSLFGGGQNYEQYF. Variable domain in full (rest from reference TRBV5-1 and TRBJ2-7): KAGVTQTPRYLIKTRGQQVTLSCSPISGHRSVSWYQQTPGQGLQFLFEYFSETQRNKGNFPGRFSGRQFSNSRSEMNVSTLELGDSALYLCASSLFGGGQNYEQYFGPGTRLTVT.

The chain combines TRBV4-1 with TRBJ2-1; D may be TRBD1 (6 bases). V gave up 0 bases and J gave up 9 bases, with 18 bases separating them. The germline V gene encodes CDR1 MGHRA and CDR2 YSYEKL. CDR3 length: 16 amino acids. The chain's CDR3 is CASSQDGIGTNLEQFF. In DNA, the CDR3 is TGCGCCAGCAGCCAAGATGGAATCGGGACAAACCTTGAGCAGTTCTTC.

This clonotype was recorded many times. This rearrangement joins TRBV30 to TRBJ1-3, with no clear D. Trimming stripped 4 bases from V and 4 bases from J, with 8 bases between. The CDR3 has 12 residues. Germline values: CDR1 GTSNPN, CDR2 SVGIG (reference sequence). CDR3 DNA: TGTGCCTGGAAGGCATCAGGAAACACCATATATTTT. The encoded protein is CAWKASGNTIYF.

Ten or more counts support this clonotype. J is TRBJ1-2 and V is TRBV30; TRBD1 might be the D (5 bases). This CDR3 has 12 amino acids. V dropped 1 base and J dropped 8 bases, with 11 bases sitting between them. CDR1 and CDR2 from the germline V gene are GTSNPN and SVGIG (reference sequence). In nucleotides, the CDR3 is TGTGCCTGGAGTGAACAGGATGGCGGCTACACCTTC. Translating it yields CAWSEQDGGYTF. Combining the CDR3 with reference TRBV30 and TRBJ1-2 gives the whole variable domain SQTIHQWPATLVQPVGSPLSLECTVEGTSNPNLYWYRQAAGRGLQLLFYSVGIGQISSEVPQNLSASRPQDRQFILSSKKLLLSDSGFYLCAWSEQDGGYTFGSGTRLTVV.

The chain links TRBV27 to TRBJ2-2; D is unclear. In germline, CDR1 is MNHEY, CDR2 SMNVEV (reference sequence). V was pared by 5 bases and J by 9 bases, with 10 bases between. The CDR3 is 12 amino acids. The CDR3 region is CASSPNLRELFF. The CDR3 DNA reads TGTGCCAGCAGTCCCAATTTAAGGGAGCTGTTTTTT.

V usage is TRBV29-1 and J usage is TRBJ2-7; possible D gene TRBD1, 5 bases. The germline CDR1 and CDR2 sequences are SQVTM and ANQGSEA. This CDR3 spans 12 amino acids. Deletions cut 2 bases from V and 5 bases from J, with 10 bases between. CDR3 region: CSVERGPNEQYF. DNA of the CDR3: TGCAGCGTTGAAAGGGGCCCGAACGAGCAGTACTTC.

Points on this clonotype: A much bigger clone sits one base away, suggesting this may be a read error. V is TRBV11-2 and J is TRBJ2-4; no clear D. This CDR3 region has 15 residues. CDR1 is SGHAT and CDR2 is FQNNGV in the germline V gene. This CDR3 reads CANSLDGLAKNIQYF. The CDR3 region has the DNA TGTGCCAACAGCTTAGATGGGTTAGCCAAAAACATTCAGTACTTC.

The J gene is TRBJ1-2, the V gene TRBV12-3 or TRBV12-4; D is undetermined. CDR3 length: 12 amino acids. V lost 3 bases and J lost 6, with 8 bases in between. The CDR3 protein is CASSFLGNGYTF. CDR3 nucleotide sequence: TGTGCCAGCAGTTTCTTAGGGAATGGCTACACCTTC.